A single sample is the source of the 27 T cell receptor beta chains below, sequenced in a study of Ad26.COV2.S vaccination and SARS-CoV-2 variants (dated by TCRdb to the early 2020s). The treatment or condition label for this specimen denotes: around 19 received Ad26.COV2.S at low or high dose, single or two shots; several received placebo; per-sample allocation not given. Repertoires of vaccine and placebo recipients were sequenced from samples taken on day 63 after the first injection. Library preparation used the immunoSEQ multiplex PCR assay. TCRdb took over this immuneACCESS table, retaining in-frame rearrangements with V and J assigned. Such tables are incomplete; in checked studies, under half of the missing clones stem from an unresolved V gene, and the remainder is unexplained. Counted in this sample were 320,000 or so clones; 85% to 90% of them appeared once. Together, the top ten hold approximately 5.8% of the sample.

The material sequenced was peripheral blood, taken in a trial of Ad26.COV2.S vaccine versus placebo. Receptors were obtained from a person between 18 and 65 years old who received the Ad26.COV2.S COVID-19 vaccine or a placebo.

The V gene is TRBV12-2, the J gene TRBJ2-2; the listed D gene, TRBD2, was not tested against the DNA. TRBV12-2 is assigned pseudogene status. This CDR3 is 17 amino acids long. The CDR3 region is CASRLAPGGLGIGELFF. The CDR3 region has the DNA TGTGCAAGTCGCTTAGCGCCGGGGGGCTTGGGGATCGGGGAGCTGTTTTTT.

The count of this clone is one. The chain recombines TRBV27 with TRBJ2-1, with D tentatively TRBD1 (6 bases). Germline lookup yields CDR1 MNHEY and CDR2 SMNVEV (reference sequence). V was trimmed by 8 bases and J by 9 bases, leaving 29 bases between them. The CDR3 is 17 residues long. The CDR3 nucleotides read TGTGCCAGCGCTGGTTATAGACAGGCTCTTTCTCGGGGTGAGCAGTTCTTC. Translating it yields CASAGYRQALSRGEQFF.

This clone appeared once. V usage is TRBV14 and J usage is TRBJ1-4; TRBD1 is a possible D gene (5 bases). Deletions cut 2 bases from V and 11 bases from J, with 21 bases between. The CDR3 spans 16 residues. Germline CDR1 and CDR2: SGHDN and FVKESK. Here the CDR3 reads CASSQKPPGRPEKLFF. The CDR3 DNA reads TGTGCCAGCAGCCAAAAGCCACCGGGACGGCCGGAGAAACTGTTTTTT.

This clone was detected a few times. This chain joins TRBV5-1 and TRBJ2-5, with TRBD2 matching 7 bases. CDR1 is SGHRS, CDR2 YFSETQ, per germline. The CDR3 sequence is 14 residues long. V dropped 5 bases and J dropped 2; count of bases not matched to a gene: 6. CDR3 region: CASRPLAEQETQYF. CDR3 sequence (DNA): TGCGCCAGCAGACCCCTAGCGGAGCAAGAGACCCAGTACTTC.

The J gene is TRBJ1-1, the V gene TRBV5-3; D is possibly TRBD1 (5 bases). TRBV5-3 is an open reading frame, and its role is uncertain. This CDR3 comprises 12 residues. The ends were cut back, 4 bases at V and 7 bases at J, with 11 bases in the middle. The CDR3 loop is CARSTFGGEAFF. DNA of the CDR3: TGTGCCAGAAGCACATTCGGGGGTGAAGCTTTCTTT.

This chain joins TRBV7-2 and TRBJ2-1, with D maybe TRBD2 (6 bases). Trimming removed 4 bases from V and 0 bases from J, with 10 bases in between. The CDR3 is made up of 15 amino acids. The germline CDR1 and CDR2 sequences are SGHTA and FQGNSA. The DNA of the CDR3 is TGTGCCAGCAGCTCTAGCGCCAGCTCCTACAATGAGCAGTTCTTC. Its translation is CASSSSASSYNEQFF. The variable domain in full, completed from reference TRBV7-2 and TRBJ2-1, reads GAGVSQSPSNKVTEKGKDVELRCDPISGHTALYWYRQSLGQGLEFLIYFQGNSAPDKSGLPSDRFSAERTGGSVSTLTIQRTQQEDSAVYLCASSSSASSYNEQFFGPGTRLTVL.

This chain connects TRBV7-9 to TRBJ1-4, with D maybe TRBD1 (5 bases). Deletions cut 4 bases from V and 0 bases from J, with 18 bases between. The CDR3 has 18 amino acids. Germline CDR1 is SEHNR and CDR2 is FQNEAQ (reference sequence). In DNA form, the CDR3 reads TGTGCCAGCAGCTCAACCAGGGCTCCTTCAGCAACTAATGAAAAACTGTTTTTT. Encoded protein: CASSSTRAPSATNEKLFF.

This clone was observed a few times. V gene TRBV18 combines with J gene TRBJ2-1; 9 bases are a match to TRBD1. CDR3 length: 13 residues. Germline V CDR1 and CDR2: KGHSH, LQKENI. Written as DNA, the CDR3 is TGTTCTGCGGCGGGACAGGGCTACAATGAGCAGTTCTTC. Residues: CSAAGQGYNEQFF.

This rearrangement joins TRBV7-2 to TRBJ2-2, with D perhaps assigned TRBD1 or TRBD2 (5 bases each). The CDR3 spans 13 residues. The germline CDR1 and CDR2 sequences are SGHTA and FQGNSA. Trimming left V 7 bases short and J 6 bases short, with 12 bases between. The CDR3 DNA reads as TGTGCCAGCACCGCGAGGGGATCCGGGGAGCTGTTTTTT. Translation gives CASTARGSGELFF.

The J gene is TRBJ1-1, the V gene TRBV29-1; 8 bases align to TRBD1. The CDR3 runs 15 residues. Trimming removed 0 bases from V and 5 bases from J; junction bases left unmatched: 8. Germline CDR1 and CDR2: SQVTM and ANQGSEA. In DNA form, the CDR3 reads TGCAGCGTTGAAGATTCGGCAGGGGGCTGGACTGAAGCTTTCTTT. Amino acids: CSVEDSAGGWTEAFF.

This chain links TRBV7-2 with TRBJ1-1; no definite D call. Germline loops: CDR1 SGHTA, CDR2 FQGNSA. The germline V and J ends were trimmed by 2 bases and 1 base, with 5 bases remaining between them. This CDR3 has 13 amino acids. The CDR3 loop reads CASSLWGNTEAFF. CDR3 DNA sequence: TGTGCCAGCAGCTTATGGGGGAACACTGAAGCTTTCTTT.

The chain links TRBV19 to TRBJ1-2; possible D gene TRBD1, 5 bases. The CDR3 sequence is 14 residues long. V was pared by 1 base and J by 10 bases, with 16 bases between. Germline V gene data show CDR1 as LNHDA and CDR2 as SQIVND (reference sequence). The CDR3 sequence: CASSIVGSGDDYTF. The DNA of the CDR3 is TGTGCCAGTAGTATAGTAGGATCCGGGGACGACTACACCTTC.

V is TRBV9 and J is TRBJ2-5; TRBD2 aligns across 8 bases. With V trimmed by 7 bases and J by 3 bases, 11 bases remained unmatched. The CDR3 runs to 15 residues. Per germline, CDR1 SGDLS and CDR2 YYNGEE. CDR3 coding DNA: TGTGCCAGCGGGCACGGGCTAGCGGGCGAAGAGACCCAGTACTTC. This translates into CASGHGLAGEETQYF.

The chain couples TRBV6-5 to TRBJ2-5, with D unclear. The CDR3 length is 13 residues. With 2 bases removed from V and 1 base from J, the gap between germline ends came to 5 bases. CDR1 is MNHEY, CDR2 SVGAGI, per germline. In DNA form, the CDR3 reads TGTGCCAGCAGTTACAGGACCCAAGAGACCCAGTACTTC. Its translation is CASSYRTQETQYF.

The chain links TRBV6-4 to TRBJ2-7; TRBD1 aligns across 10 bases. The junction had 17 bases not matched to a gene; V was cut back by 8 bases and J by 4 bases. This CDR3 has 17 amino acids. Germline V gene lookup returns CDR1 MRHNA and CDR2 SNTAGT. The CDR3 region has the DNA TGTGCCAGCTCCCGCGACAGGGGGCACGGGTCCCTATACGAGCAGTACGTC. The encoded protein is CASSRDRGHGSLYEQYV.

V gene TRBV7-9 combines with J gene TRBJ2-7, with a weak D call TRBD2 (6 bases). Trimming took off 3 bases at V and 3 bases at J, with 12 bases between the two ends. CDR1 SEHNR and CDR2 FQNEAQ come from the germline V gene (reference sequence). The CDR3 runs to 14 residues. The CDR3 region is CASSFGDSFYEQYF. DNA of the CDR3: TGTGCCAGCAGCTTCGGGGACTCATTCTACGAGCAGTACTTC.

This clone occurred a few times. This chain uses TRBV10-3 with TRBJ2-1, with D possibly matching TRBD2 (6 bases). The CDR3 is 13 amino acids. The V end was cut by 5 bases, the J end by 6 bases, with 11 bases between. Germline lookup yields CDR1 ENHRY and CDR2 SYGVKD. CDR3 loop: CAISSGTSNEQFF. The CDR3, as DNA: TGTGCCATCAGTTCCGGGACTTCCAATGAGCAGTTCTTC.

This CDR3 reads CASSFGQGTNTEAFF. The CDR3 bases are TGCGCCAGCAGCTTCGGACAGGGGACGAACACTGAAGCTTTCTTT. The chain uses TRBV5-1 and TRBJ1-1, with TRBD1 identical over 9 bases. This CDR3 is built from 15 residues. V lost 2 bases, J lost 1 base, and 3 bases stayed unmatched. The V gene's germline CDR1 is SGHRS and CDR2 YFSETQ.

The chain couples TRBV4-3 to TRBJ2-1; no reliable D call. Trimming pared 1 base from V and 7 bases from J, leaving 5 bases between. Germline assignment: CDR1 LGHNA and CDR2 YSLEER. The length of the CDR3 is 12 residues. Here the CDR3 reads CASSQVMNEQFF. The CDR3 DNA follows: TGCGCCAGCAGCCAAGTAATGAATGAGCAGTTCTTC.

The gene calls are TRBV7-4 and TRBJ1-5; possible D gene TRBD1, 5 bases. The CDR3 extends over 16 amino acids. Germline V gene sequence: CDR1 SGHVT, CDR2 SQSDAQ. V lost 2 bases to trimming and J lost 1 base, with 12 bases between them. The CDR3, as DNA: TGTGCCAGCAGCTTAAGGCCAGGGAGAAGCAATCAGCCCCAGCATTTT. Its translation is CASSLRPGRSNQPQHF.

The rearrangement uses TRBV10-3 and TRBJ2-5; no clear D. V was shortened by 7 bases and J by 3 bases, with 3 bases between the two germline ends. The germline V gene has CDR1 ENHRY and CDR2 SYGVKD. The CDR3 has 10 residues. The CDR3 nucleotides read TGTGCCATCAAGGAAGAGACCCAGTACTTC. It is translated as CAIKEETQYF.

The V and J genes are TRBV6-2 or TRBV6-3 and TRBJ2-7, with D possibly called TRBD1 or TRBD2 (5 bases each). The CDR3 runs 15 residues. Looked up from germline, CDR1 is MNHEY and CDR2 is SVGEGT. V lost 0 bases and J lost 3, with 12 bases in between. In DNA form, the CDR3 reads TGTGCCAGCAGTTACTCGAAGTCTGGGGGCTACGAGCAGTACTTC. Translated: CASSYSKSGGYEQYF.

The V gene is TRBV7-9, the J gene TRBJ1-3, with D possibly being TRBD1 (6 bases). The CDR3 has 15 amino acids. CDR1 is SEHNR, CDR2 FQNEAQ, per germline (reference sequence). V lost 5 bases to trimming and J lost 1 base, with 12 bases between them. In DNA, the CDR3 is TGTGCCAGCAGCCCTCGGACAGCTTCTGGAAACACCATATATTTT. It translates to CASSPRTASGNTIYF. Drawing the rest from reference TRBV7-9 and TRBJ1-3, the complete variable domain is DTGVSQNPRHKITKRGQNVTFRCDPISEHNRLYWYRQTLGQGPEFLTYFQNEAQLEKSRLLSDRFSAERPKGSFSTLEIQRTEQGDSAMYLCASSPRTASGNTIYFGEGSWLTVV.

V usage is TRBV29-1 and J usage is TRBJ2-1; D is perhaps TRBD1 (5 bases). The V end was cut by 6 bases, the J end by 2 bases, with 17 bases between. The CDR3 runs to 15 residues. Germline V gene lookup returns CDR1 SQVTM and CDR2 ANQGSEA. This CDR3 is CSVAVGRAPYNEQFF. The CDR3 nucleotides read TGCAGCGTAGCCGTCGGCAGGGCTCCCTACAATGAGCAGTTCTTC.

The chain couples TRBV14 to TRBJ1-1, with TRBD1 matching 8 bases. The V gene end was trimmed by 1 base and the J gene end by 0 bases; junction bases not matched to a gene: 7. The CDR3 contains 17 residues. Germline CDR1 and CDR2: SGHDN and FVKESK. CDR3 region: CASSQVRTGRLNTEAFF. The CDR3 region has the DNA TGTGCCAGCAGCCAAGTAAGGACAGGGCGTCTGAACACTGAAGCTTTCTTT.

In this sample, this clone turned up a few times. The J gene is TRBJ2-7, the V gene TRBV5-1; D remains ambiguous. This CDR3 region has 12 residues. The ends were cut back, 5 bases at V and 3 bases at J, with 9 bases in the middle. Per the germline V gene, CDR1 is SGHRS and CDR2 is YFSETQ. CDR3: CASRNSDYEQYF. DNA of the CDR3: TGCGCCAGCAGGAACTCGGACTACGAGCAGTACTTC.

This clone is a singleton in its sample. The CDR3 DNA reads TGTGCCAGCAGCAAAGACTTACCGGGGGGGCAGCCCCAGCATTTT. Translation: CASSKDLPGGQPQHF. The V and J genes are TRBV21-1 and TRBJ1-5. TRBV21-1 is flagged as a pseudogene. This CDR3 is 15 amino acids long.